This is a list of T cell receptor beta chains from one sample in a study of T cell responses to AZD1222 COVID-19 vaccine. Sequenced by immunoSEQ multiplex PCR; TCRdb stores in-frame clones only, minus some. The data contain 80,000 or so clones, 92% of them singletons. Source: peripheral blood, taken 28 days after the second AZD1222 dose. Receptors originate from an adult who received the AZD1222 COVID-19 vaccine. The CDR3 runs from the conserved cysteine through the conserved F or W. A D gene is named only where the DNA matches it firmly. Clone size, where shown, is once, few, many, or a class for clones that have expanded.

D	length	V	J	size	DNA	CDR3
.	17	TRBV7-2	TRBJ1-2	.	TGTGCCAGCAGCCTTCGGGACAATTTCCTCCTTAACTATGGCTACACCTTC	CASSLRDNFLLNYGYTF
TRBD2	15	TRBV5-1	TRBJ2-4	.	TGCGCCAGCAGCTGGGGGGGAGAGACCAAAAACATTCAGTACTTC	CASSWGGETKNIQYF
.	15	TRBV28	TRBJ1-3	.	TGTGCCAGCAGTTCCGAGAGAGGGTTCGGAAACACCATATATTTT	CASSSERGFGNTIYF
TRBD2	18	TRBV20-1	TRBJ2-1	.	TGCAGTGCTAGTCGGGGGATGAGGCCTAGCGGGAGAAGCAATGAGCAGTTCTTC	CSASRGMRPSGRSNEQFF
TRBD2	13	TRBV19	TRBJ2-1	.	TGTGCCAGTAGTAGCCTAGCGGGAAACGAGCAGTTCTTC	CASSSLAGNEQFF
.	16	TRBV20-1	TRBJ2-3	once	TGCAGTGCTAGTCAGTCTCAGGGGGGAGGCACAGATACGCAGTATTTT	CSASQSQGGGTDTQYF
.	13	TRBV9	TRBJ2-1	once	TGTGCCAGCATTTTCTACCGGAAGTGCGAGCAGTTCTTC	CASIFYRKCEQFF
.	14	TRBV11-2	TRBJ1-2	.	TGTGCCAGCAGCTTGAGACAGCTTAACTATGGCTACACCTTC	CASSLRQLNYGYTF
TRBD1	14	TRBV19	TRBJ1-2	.	TGTGCCAGTAGTCCCCCCGGACAGGGAATAGGCTACACCTTC	CASSPPGQGIGYTF
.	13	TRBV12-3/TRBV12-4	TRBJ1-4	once	TGTGCCAGCGATGACGGACCTAATGAAAAACTGTTTTTT	CASDDGPNEKLFF
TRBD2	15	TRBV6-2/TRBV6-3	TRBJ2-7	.	TGTGCCAGCAGTTACGATAGCGGGAGCTCCTACGAGCAGTACTTC	CASSYDSGSSYEQYF
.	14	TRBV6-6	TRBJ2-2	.	TGTGCCAGCAGTTACGGGCTGAACACCGGGGAGCTGTTTTTT	CASSYGLNTGELFF
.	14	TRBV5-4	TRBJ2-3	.	TGTGCCAGCAGCTTGGGGGCTAGCACAGATACGCAGTATTTT	CASSLGASTDTQYF
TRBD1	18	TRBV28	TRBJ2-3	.	TGTGCCAGCAGCAATCCCTGGGACAGAGCCACTAGCACAGATACGCAGTATTTT	CASSNPWDRATSTDTQYF
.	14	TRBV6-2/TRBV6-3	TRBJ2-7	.	TGTGCCAGCACCCCGTTGCGATTCAGATACGAGCAGTACTTC	CASTPLRFRYEQYF
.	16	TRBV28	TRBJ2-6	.	TGTGCCAGCAGTCCCCCCGCAGGAGCTGGGGCCAACGTCCTGACTTTC	CASSPPAGAGANVLTF
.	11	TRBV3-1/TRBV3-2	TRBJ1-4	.	TGTGCCAGCAGCCAGGGTGAAAAACTGTTTTTT	CASSQGEKLFF
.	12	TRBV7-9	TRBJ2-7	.	TGTGCCAGCAGCCCCACATGGGACGAGCAGTACTTC	CASSPTWDEQYF
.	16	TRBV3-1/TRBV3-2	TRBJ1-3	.	TGTGCCAGCAGCGAGGTGCCAGCAACCTCTGGAAACACCATATATTTT	CASSEVPATSGNTIYF
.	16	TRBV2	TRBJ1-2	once	TGTGCCAGTACCGGGGGAGGGGGAATTTCGAACTATGGCTACACCTTC	CASTGGGGISNYGYTF
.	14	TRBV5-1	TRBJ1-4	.	TGCGCCAGCAGCTTACTAGGGGGAGATGAAAAACTGTTTTTT	CASSLLGGDEKLFF
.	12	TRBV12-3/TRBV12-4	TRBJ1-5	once	TGTGCCAGCGTTCTCGGGGATCAGCCCCAGCATTTT	CASVLGDQPQHF
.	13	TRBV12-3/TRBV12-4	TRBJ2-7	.	TGTGCCAGCAGTTTTGAGGGGCTTGGCGAGCAGTACTTC	CASSFEGLGEQYF
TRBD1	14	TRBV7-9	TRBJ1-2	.	TGTGCCAGCAGCTTAGCGGGACAGGGCCATGGCTACACCTTC	CASSLAGQGHGYTF
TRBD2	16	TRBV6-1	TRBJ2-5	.	TGTGCCAGCAGTGAACTAGCGGGAGGCCCCCAAGAGACCCAGTACTTC	CASSELAGGPQETQYF
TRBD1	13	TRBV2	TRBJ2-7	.	TGTGCCAGGGGACAGGGGGCGAGGTACGAGCAGTACTTC	CARGQGARYEQYF
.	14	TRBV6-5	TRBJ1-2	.	TGTGCCAGCAGTTACCGGGTAGGGGTAGGAGGCTACACCTTC	CASSYRVGVGGYTF
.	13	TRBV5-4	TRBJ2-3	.	TGTGCCAGCAGCTTGGGAGGACAAGATACGCAGTATTTT	CASSLGGQDTQYF
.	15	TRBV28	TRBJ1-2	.	TGTGCCAGCAGCCCCCAAAGGGGGGTCGACTATGGCTACACCTTC	CASSPQRGVDYGYTF
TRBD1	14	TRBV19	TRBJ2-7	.	TGTGCCAGTAGTACCCGGACAGGGCGCCGCGAGCAGTACTTC	CASSTRTGRREQYF
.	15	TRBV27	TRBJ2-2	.	TGTGCCAGCAGTTTGGCCACAGGGTCCACCGGGGAGCTGTTTTTT	CASSLATGSTGELFF
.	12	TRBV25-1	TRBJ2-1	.	TGTGCCAGCAGTGATTGGTCTAATGAGCAGTTCTTC	CASSDWSNEQFF
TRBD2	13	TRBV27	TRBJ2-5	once	TGTGCCAGCAGTTTAGCTAGCGGGGAAACCCAGTACTTC	CASSLASGETQYF
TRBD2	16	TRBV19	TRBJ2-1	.	TGTGCCAGTAGTAGCCGAGGGACTAGCGGTTACAATGAGCAGTTCTTC	CASSSRGTSGYNEQFF
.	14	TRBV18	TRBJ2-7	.	TGTGCCAGCTCACCGGAGGGGGGCAGGTACGAGCAGTACTTC	CASSPEGGRYEQYF